The T cell receptor (beta chain) described here comes from a study of blood T cell repertoires in COVID-19. Across the whole study: Samples representing acute and convalescent COVID-19 were sourced from the United States, Italy and Spain. T cells, B-cell-depleted T cells, or PBMCs provided the cDNA or gDNA that served as material.

In the study's own analysis: Amplification from reference gene primers served as the basis for estimated nucleated cell counts. Clones were sequenced by immunoSEQ multiplex PCR, and TCRdb holds only the in-frame ones, with some missing. The V and J calls and clone size are taken from that table; D and trimming were inferred from the DNA. The repertoire has 40,000 or so clones, 90% of them found once; the top ten carry 2.5% to 3%. The germline gives CDR1 SGHDT, CDR2 YYEEEE. This CDR3 region has 15 residues. The germline V and J ends were trimmed by 4 bases and 0 bases, with 11 bases remaining between them.

The sample taken for sequencing was peripheral blood. The source of this sequence is a man between 45 and 60 years old with active COVID-19. The chain links TRBV5-6 to TRBJ2-1, with D unclear. DNA of the CDR3: TGTGCCAGCAGCCCCGTGGTGAGCTCCTACAATGAGCAGTTCTTC. Protein product: CASSPVVSSYNEQFF.